This TCR beta chain was retrieved from a study of monozygotic twins with inflammatory bowel disease (dated by TCRdb to the late 2010s). As for the study more broadly: The full study comprised about 28 monozygotic twin pairs: nine German pairs (four IBD-concordant, five IBD-discordant) and 19 IBD-discordant Danish pairs. Disease-associated traits were sought mainly through comparisons between IBD patients and their genetically identical healthy co-twins within discordant pairs. Each individual had, on average, about 151 000 unique TCRalpha sequences and 181 000 unique TCRbeta sequences available for analysis. Points the paper makes about the study in general: Different T cell subtypes could not be distinguished in the analysis. TCRbeta repertoire diversity, by inverse Simpson index, was decreased in IBD patients compared with their healthy co-twins. Fewer clonotypes were shared with other individuals by IBD patients than by healthy twins, most markedly in patients showing signs of disease activity. No difference in repertoire similarity was observed between concordant and discordant twins, possibly owing to limited statistical power. Because patients were on differing immunosuppressive treatments, the repertoires may have picked up extra background noise and inter-individual variability. The results gave no support for a single strong signal or clonotype linked to IBD.

Library preparation employed 5' RACE. For each TCR library, around 3,500 ng of total RNA was used. For each sample, cDNA was synthesized in eight separate reactions using SMARTScribe reverse transcriptase. During cDNA synthesis, template switching was used to introduce unique molecular identifiers that contained a 6-nucleotide sample barcode. Two nested PCRs of roughly 15 and 9 cycles amplified the TCRalpha and TCRbeta cDNA, and bead purification followed each PCR. Before amplification, the cDNA was treated with uracil DNA-glycosylase and purified using the QIAquick PCR purification kit. In the second PCR, Illumina TruSeq-compatible adapters and sample-specific barcodes were added. Library quality and concentration were assessed using TapeStation and Qubit, and approximately 5 ng of each library was pooled. Pooled libraries were sequenced on an Illumina HiSeq2500 single-index Rapid Run with 2 x 100 bp reads and custom sequencing primers. On the study's bioinformatics: MiGEC version 1.2.6 was used for UMI-based consensus assembly to correct PCR and sequencing errors. MiXCR version 2.1.1 handled V(D)J alignment, clonotype assembly and CDR3 extraction. To normalise gene usage, clonotype sharing and MAIT/NKT TCR abundance, the top 1000, 10 000 and 20 000 clonotypes in each sample were analysed. After downsampling to 27 000 UMIs, diversity was calculated as the inverse Simpson index using the vegan R package. Paired Mann-Whitney U tests on discordant twin pairs were used, with Benjamini-Hochberg multiple-testing correction. TCRdb reprocessed the reads, reporting each CDR3 protein sequence once and no DNA. The V and J calls and clone size are TCRdb's, not the authors'. The sample's records list fewer than 550,000 distinct CDR3 sequences. Under 3% of the sample lies in the top ten.

A 2.5 ml peripheral blood sample was drawn into PAXgene tubes per donor and stored at -80°C. Total RNA was isolated from whole blood with the PAXgene blood miRNA kit on an automated QIAcube, without T cell sorting. Deep TCRalpha and TCRbeta repertoire profiling with unique molecular barcoding was performed on peripheral blood of monozygotic twin pairs concordant or discordant for inflammatory bowel disease. Smoking habits were recorded for all twin pairs, and each individual was classified as a current, former or never smoker. A word on this clonotype: It has no known antigen specificity.

The germline V gene encodes CDR1 MNHEY and CDR2 SVGEGT. Measured from the cysteine to the phenylalanine, the CDR3 is 15 residues long. No coding sequence is recorded. The sequence joins TRBV6-2 or TRBV6-3 to TRBJ2-7; no DNA is available, so the TRBD1 call from TCRdb remains unchecked. The sequenced sample was blood. The sequence was collected from a human donor with ulcerative colitis or Crohn's disease, or a healthy co-twin of an affected twin (not recorded which). The CDR3 amino acid sequence is: CASSSIAGGPDEQYF.